Listed below are T cell receptor beta chains from one sample, sequenced in a study of OX40 agonist ivuxolimab in advanced cancers. Profiling relied on immunoSEQ multiplex PCR, and the TCRdb table lists in-frame clones only, not all of them. The sample has some 35,000 clones, approximately 80% seen once. Sequencing used CD4+ or CD8+ T cells sorted from blood, obtained in a trial of the OX40 agonist ivuxolimab. The receptors stem from an adult with an advanced solid tumor such as melanoma, head and neck, liver or kidney cancer. CDR3s include the opening cysteine and the closing phenylalanine or tryptophan. The D gene is left open where the match is weak. Some rows have no size entry. The others give once, few or many, or a class for an expanded clone.

abundance,d_gene,v_gene,j_gene,len,CDR3nt,CDR3aa
NA,NA,TRBV7-2,TRBJ2-3,16,TGTGCCAGCAGCCTGATGCGGGCCGGGGTCACAGATACGCAGTATTTT,CASSLMRAGVTDTQYF
NA,TRBD2,TRBV7-2,TRBJ2-1,18,TGTGCCAGCAGCTTAGAAGGGACTAGCGGGAGATACTACAATGAGCAGTTCTTC,CASSLEGTSGRYYNEQFF
NA,NA,TRBV27,TRBJ1-5,14,TGTGCCAGCAGTTTGAACAGGGACAATCAGCCCCAGCATTTT,CASSLNRDNQPQHF
medium-sized,NA,TRBV9,TRBJ2-2,11,TGTGCCAGCAGCGTAGGCGGGGAGCTGTTTTTT,CASSVGGELFF
NA,NA,TRBV29-1,TRBJ1-1,13,TGCAGCGTTGAAAGGGGGGGACTCACTGAAGCTTTCTTT,CSVERGGLTEAFF
few,NA,TRBV4-1,TRBJ2-5,15,TGCGCCAGCAGCCAAGATCGGCGGATTCAAGAGACCCAGTACTTC,CASSQDRRIQETQYF
NA,NA,TRBV27,TRBJ1-3,17,TGTGCCAGCAGTGTCCCCGTCAGTAACCCTCGGGGAAACACCATATATTTT,CASSVPVSNPRGNTIYF
NA,NA,TRBV29-1,TRBJ1-1,14,TGCAGCGTTCCTACCGAGTCCGACCCTGTTGAGGCTTTCTTT,CSVPTESDPVEAFF
NA,NA,TRBV5-4,TRBJ2-5,14,TGTGCCAGCAGCTTGGCTGGGACCCAAGAGACCCAGTACTTC,CASSLAGTQETQYF
NA,NA,TRBV6-5,TRBJ2-7,14,TGTGCCAGCAGACCGGGGCCAGTTTCCTACGAGCAGTACTTC,CASRPGPVSYEQYF
few,NA,TRBV11-2,TRBJ1-1,14,TGTGCCAGCAGCCTGGGACCCAGGAACACTGAAGCTTTCTTT,CASSLGPRNTEAFF
NA,NA,TRBV10-1,TRBJ2-3,16,TGCGCCAGCAGTGGCCGGGACTCTCCTAGCACAGATACGCAGTATTTT,CASSGRDSPSTDTQYF
NA,TRBD1,TRBV11-3,TRBJ2-7,15,TGTGCCAGCAGCTTGAGGACAGGGGCTTCCTACGAGCAGTACTTC,CASSLRTGASYEQYF
NA,NA,TRBV4-1,TRBJ1-1,14,TGCGCCAGCAGAGGGACCCTTAAGAACACTGAAGCTTTCTTT,CASRGTLKNTEAFF
NA,NA,TRBV15,TRBJ2-5,14,TGTGCCACCAGCAGAGAACGGACAGAAGAGACCCAGTACTTC,CATSRERTEETQYF
NA,TRBD2,TRBV12-5,TRBJ2-1,19,TGTGCTAGTGGTTTGGTAAGGGCTAGCGGGAGGGCCGCAGGCAATGAGCAGTTCTTC,CASGLVRASGRAAGNEQFF
NA,TRBD2,TRBV19,TRBJ2-2,16,TGTGCCAGTAGCAGCACTAGCGGGAGAAAAACCGGGGAGCTGTTTTTT,CASSSTSGRKTGELFF
once,TRBD2,TRBV7-9,TRBJ2-5,15,TGTGCCAGGAGCCCGGGCGGGAGTGATTCAGAGACCCAGTACTTC,CARSPGGSDSETQYF
NA,TRBD1,TRBV6-5,TRBJ2-7,15,TGTGCCAGCAGAGACACTCCGGGACAGGGAAGCAAGCAGTACTTC,CASRDTPGQGSKQYF
NA,NA,TRBV5-1,TRBJ1-1,11,TGCGCCAGCAGCTTTAACACTGAAGCTTTCTTT,CASSFNTEAFF
NA,NA,TRBV30,TRBJ2-7,13,TGTGCCTGGAACGCAGGACTGACCTACGAGCAGTACTTC,CAWNAGLTYEQYF
NA,TRBD1,TRBV2,TRBJ1-1,16,TGTGCCAGCAGTGTTGGTACAGGGGCTCCCGGGACTGAAGCTTTCTTT,CASSVGTGAPGTEAFF
NA,NA,TRBV6-5,TRBJ2-2,15,TGTGCCAGCAAGTTAGGAGCTACATACACCGGGGAGCTGTTTTTT,CASKLGATYTGELFF
few,NA,TRBV2,TRBJ2-7,15,TGTGCCAGCCATCTGGGCGGGCTGAGCTCCTACGAGCAGTACTTC,CASHLGGLSSYEQYF
NA,NA,TRBV6-1,TRBJ2-7,16,TGTGCCAGCAGTGGTCAGCGCTCGGGCCCCTCCTACGAGCAGTACTTC,CASSGQRSGPSYEQYF
NA,TRBD1,TRBV5-1,TRBJ1-2,15,TGCGCCAGCAGCTTGACAGGGGGTGCTAACTATGGCTACACCTTC,CASSLTGGANYGYTF
NA,TRBD2,TRBV19,TRBJ2-3,16,TGTGCCAGTAGTATAGATTCCAGCGGGAGAGGAGATACGCAGTATTTT,CASSIDSSGRGDTQYF
NA,TRBD1,TRBV10-3,TRBJ1-5,14,TGTGCCACCGGGGCGGACAGGAAGGATCAGCCCCAGCATTTT,CATGADRKDQPQHF
NA,TRBD2,TRBV11-2,TRBJ2-7,17,TGTGCCAGCAGCTTAGGGGCGGGAGGCTCGAAGTACTACGAGCAGTACTTC,CASSLGAGGSKYYEQYF
NA,TRBD1,TRBV7-9,TRBJ1-1,14,TGTGCCAGCAGTCCGGGGACAGGGGGGGTCAGGGCTTTCTTT,CASSPGTGGVRAFF
NA,NA,TRBV5-8,TRBJ2-7,15,TGTGCCAGCAGCTCTTACCGAAGTGGGGCCTACGAGCAGTACTTC,CASSSYRSGAYEQYF
NA,TRBD1,TRBV19,TRBJ1-4,14,TGTGCCAGTAGTCCGGGACAGGGTAGTGAAAAACTGTTTTTT,CASSPGQGSEKLFF
NA,TRBD1,TRBV28,TRBJ2-7,14,TGTGCCAGCAGATCTGGACAGGGACCCCTGGGGCAGTACTTC,CASRSGQGPLGQYF
NA,TRBD2,TRBV14,TRBJ2-4,18,TGTGCCAGCAGCCAAGGTGGTAGCGGGAGCCGGAACAAAAACATTCAGTACTTC,CASSQGGSGSRNKNIQYF
NA,NA,TRBV18,TRBJ2-5,15,TGTGCCAGCTCACCGGCAGGAGGAATCCAAGAGACCCAGTACTTC,CASSPAGGIQETQYF
NA,NA,TRBV15,TRBJ2-7,15,TGTGCCACCAGCAGAGATCGGGACACCTACTACGAGCAGTACTTC,CATSRDRDTYYEQYF
NA,NA,TRBV28,TRBJ2-7,15,TGTGCCAGCAGTTTATCCGGGAGAGTGGACTACGAGCAGTACTTC,CASSLSGRVDYEQYF
NA,NA,TRBV2,TRBJ2-2,13,TGTGCCAGCAGTGAGACATCTACCGGGGAGCTGTTTTTT,CASSETSTGELFF
NA,NA,TRBV19,TRBJ2-1,15,TGTGCCAGTAGTCCCCAGGGGAGTTACTACAATGAGCAGTTCTTC,CASSPQGSYYNEQFF
NA,NA,TRBV6-5,TRBJ1-1,13,TGTGCCAGCAGTTTTGCAGGAAACACTGAAGCTTTCTTT,CASSFAGNTEAFF
NA,NA,TRBV10-3,TRBJ1-5,15,TGTGCCATCAGCGAAGGTGCGTCAAACAATCAGCCCCAGCATTTT,CAISEGASNNQPQHF
NA,NA,TRBV28,TRBJ1-2,12,TGTGCCAGCAGGCCGGTTTCCTCGGGCTACACCTTC,CASRPVSSGYTF
NA,NA,TRBV9,TRBJ1-1,15,TGTGCCAGCAGCGCTGAGGGGGGAATGAACACTGAAGCTTTCTTT,CASSAEGGMNTEAFF